This T cell receptor (beta chain) was documented in a study of Graves' ophthalmopathy and Graves' hyperthyroidism. CDR3 length equals 14 residues. V was cut by 5 bases and J by 7 bases, with 17 bases left in between. This clonotype is deemed medium-sized. Its antigen remains unidentified. Findings and caveats of the study: Built on 13 signatures, a model told ophthalmopathy apart from stable hyperthyroidism with approximately 91% sensitivity and 75% to 82% specificity.

Stable hyperthyroidism meant no ophthalmopathy within 18 months of follow-up. Among the hyperthyroidism patients, all were newly diagnosed, aged 18 to 65, with under 2 months' duration. Out of about 11 ml of fresh peripheral blood, PBMCs were obtained. Amplifying from RNA transcripts, the study obtained TCR beta CDR3 regions. First-round RT-PCR employed HTBI primers, with a second-round multiplex PCR after it. TCRdb called the multiplex PCR reads again in MiXCR, with one record for every CDR3 protein. The sample has about 620,000 distinct CDR3 sequences; 20% to 25% are singletons. V is TRBV12-3 or TRBV12-4 and J is TRBJ2-5, with D possibly matching TRBD1 (8 bases). The receptor was isolated from a woman younger than 30 with stable Graves' hyperthyroidism. Some clones in this sample may be carry-over from other donors' samples. Source material: peripheral blood. The CDR3, as DNA: TGTGCCAGCAGTCCTACAGGGGGGGCAGGGACCCAGTACTTC. Encoded protein: CASSPTGGAGTQYF.